This T cell receptor (beta chain) was sequenced during a study of technical replicates of blood from a handful of donors (dated by TCRdb to 2016 to 2017). Points on this clone: This receptor's antigen is unknown. The record has no base qualities; no much larger clone is one base away.

The CDR3 runs 14 amino acids, cysteine and phenylalanine included. The DNA shown is the 42-base CDR3, in frame from base 1. The V end loses 0 bases and the J end loses 4 bases, and a stretch of 7 bases separates them. Via the germline V gene, CDR1 is MNHEY and CDR2 SVGAGI. Libraries were made using the immunoSEQ multiplex PCR assay. What TCRdb holds here is the immuneACCESS table cut down to in-frame rearrangements. Part of the clones is not present; checked against another copy, under half of the missing clones reflect an unresolved V gene, and the others are unexplained. Across this sample there are roughly 11,000 clones, with more than 85% seen only once. The top ten hold around 9.1% of the sample.

The sequenced sample consisted of PBMCs. The origin of this receptor is a human donor in good health. The chain joins TRBV6-5 to TRBJ1-3, and perhaps TRBD1 as D gene, on 5 matching bases. Here the CDR3 is given as CASSYSGAGNTIYF. Read as DNA, the sequence is TGTGCCAGCAGTTACTCAGGGGCCGGAAACACCATATATTTT.